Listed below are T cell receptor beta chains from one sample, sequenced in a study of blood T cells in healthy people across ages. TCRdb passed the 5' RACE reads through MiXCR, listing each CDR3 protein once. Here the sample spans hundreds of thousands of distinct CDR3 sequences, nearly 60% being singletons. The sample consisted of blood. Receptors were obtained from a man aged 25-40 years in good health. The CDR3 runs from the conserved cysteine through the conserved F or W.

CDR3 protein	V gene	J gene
CASSHGQGGYEQYF	TRBV3-1	TRBJ2-7
CASSLTLLDRETYGYTF	TRBV11-2	TRBJ1-2
CASSFKGGDCNQFF	TRBV7-3	TRBJ2-1
CASISLKGGHTEAFF	TRBV6-5	TRBJ1-1
CASRQGVHYSETQYF	TRBV7-6	TRBJ2-5
CASSQGALNEQFF	TRBV18	TRBJ2-1
CSALTSLNSYEQYF	TRBV20-1	TRBJ2-7
CASSTVEPGTSAYEQYF	TRBV11-2	TRBJ2-7
CASSGLAEKETQYF	TRBV12-3/TRBV12-4	NA
CASSPPTTGILSYNEQFF	TRBV18	TRBJ2-1
CASSRTSNNEQYF	TRBV25-1	NA
CASSLTLQETQYF	TRBV6-5	TRBJ2-5
CSVGLAGGEQYF	TRBV29-1	TRBJ2-7
CSARDRGRSSYNSPLHF	TRBV20-1	TRBJ1-6
CASSFSVFRDEQFF	TRBV27	TRBJ2-1
CASSLDLRGTAIYF	TRBV7-8	TRBJ1-3
CASSPQVGQNTKAFF	TRBV7-2	TRBJ1-1
CASSQEVNEQFF	TRBV4-1	TRBJ2-1
CASSKSVNEQYF	TRBV21-1	TRBJ2-5
CSARRGTSYEQYF	TRBV20-1	TRBJ2-7
CASSLAGESDTQYF	TRBV6-4	TRBJ2-3
CASSPMASNYGYTF	TRBV6-6	TRBJ1-2
CASSYLTGSSYNEQFF	TRBV4-3	TRBJ2-1
CASRGTSGSLETQYF	TRBV28	TRBJ2-5
CSARTSTGDTEAFF	TRBV20-1	TRBJ1-1
CSVEDGGNQPQHF	TRBV29-1	TRBJ1-5
CSASPLAGGFEQFF	TRBV20-1	TRBJ2-1
CATCIGGFSNEQFF	TRBV6-5	TRBJ2-1
CASSVTGFGDTQYF	TRBV7-2	TRBJ2-3
CSVIAFEQFF	TRBV29-1	TRBJ2-1
CSVEDPGDTAAATDTQYF	TRBV29-1	TRBJ2-3
CSARVEESSYEQYF	TRBV20-1	TRBJ2-7
CASSLQTGDGETQYF	TRBV7-2	NA
CASSPGLRDEQYF	TRBV11-3	NA
CASSLSGVRKGYTF	TRBV7-2	TRBJ1-2
CASSLVPDSYEQYF	TRBV7-2	NA
CASSPQDRGRLQGEKLFF	TRBV4-3	TRBJ1-4
CAISESGGGRPYGYTF	TRBV10-3	TRBJ1-2
CASSYSRALSGGAPEQFF	TRBV6-2/TRBV6-3	TRBJ2-1
CASSFNPPRTGESEQYF	TRBV7-2	TRBJ2-7